The 30 T cell receptor beta chains in this list originate from one sample, sequenced in a study of shared clonotypes between healthy human individuals. Naive CD8 cells lacked CD45RO, underwent positive selection for CCR7 and left out terminally differentiated effector memory CD45RA+ cells. Assay used: immunoSEQ multiplex PCR; TCRdb lists only in-frame clones, some missing. Of around 2.1 million clones in the sample, around 93% were seen once. Input material: naive CD8+ T cells from PBMCs. The source of these receptors is a man younger than 35 in good health. Some clones in this sample may be carry-over from other donors' samples.

The chain employs TRBV12-5 and TRBJ2-2; 8 bases line up with TRBD1. From germline, CDR1 is LGHNT and CDR2 FRNRAP. The CDR3 covers 16 residues. V lost 3 bases to trimming and J lost 4 bases; unmatched junction nucleotides: 7. The CDR3 loop reads CASGFIGQGITGELFF. In DNA form, the CDR3 reads TGTGCTAGTGGTTTTATTGGACAGGGTATCACCGGGGAGCTGTTTTTT.

The chain couples TRBV14 to TRBJ1-1, with D possibly being TRBD1 (6 bases). Germline-derived CDR1 and CDR2 are SGHDN and FVKESK. The CDR3 is made up of 15 amino acids. The ends were cut back, 4 bases at V and 1 base at J, with 13 bases in the middle. Here the CDR3 reads CASSPPQGSNTEAFF. The CDR3 DNA is TGTGCCAGCAGCCCCCCACAGGGATCGAACACTGAAGCTTTCTTT.

As concerns this clone: This sample also contains other DNA sequences that code for the same CDR3. This chain connects TRBV4-3 to TRBJ2-7; weak D call: TRBD2 (5 bases). This CDR3 is built from 15 residues. The V end lost 0 bases, the J end lost 0 bases, and 9 bases lay between the germline ends. Germline V CDR1 and CDR2: LGHNA, YSLEER. The CDR3 bases are TGCGCCAGCAGCCAAGATCGGGATGGCTCCTACGAGCAGTACTTC. Translating gives CASSQDRDGSYEQYF.

The V gene is TRBV27, the J gene TRBJ1-1; 12 positions match TRBD1. The CDR3 runs to 15 residues. Germline CDR1 and CDR2: MNHEY and SMNVEV (reference sequence). The V gene end was trimmed by 0 bases and the J gene end by 6 bases; junction bases not matched to a gene: 2. The DNA for the CDR3 is TGTGCCAGCAGTTTATCGGGACAGGGGGCGGCTGAAGCTTTCTTT. Protein: CASSLSGQGAAEAFF.

This chain links TRBV5-1 with TRBJ2-1; possibly TRBD2 for D (6 bases). V was cut by 0 bases and J by 7 bases, with 11 bases left in between. Germline V CDR1 and CDR2: SGHRS, YFSETQ. The CDR3 loop spans 14 amino acids. The CDR3 reads CASSLGLVGNEQFF. DNA for the CDR3: TGCGCCAGCAGCTTGGGACTAGTGGGGAATGAGCAGTTCTTC.

This chain links TRBV9 with TRBJ1-1, with 10 bases lining up with TRBD1. This CDR3 has 14 residues. Germline lookup yields CDR1 SGDLS and CDR2 YYNGEE. Trimming cost V 4 bases and J 4 bases; bases outside gene matches: 4. This chain's CDR3 is CASSSTGGRTEAFF. The CDR3 DNA sequence: TGTGCCAGCAGCTCGACAGGGGGCCGCACTGAAGCTTTCTTT. The full variable domain, rest sourced from reference TRBV9 and TRBJ1-1, is DSGVTQTPKHLITATGQRVTLRCSPRSGDLSVYWYQQSLDQGLQFLIQYYNGEERAKGNILERFSAQQFPDLHSELNLSSLELGDSALYFCASSSTGGRTEAFFGQGTRLTVV.

In this sample, this clone turned up a few times. V gene TRBV29-1 combines with J gene TRBJ1-4; D gene unclear. Germline V gene lookup returns CDR1 SQVTM and CDR2 ANQGSEA. Between the trimmed V and J ends, which lost 5 bases and 5 bases, there was a span of 9 bases. This CDR3 is 12 amino acids long. The CDR3 DNA follows: TGCAGCGTTCGGGTTTCCAATGAAAAACTGTTTTTT. Residues: CSVRVSNEKLFF.

In DNA, the CDR3 is TGCGCCAGCAGCCCGACGGGGGGCCCTAACTATGGCTACACCTTC. Its protein is CASSPTGGPNYGYTF. The rearrangement links TRBV4-1 to TRBJ1-2; maybe TRBD1 (6 bases). CDR3 length: 15 residues. CDR1 and CDR2 from the germline V gene are MGHRA and YSYEKL. With 4 bases removed from V and 0 bases from J, the gap between germline ends came to 12 bases.

V gene TRBV4-1 combines with J gene TRBJ2-7; D gene ambiguous. CDR1 and CDR2 from the germline V gene are MGHRA and YSYEKL. The ends were cut back, 1 base at V and 2 bases at J, with 9 bases in the middle. This CDR3 has 14 amino acids. The CDR3 DNA sequence: TGCGCCAGCAGCCAAGGAGCCTCAGCCTACGAGCAGTACTTC. Protein sequence: CASSQGASAYEQYF.

This chain uses TRBV6-5 with TRBJ2-7, with a tentative D call TRBD1 (6 bases). Germline-derived CDR1 and CDR2 are MNHEY and SVGAGI. Trimming shortened V by 7 bases and J by 2 bases, and 15 bases separated the two germline ends. The CDR3 is 14 amino acids. Written as DNA, the CDR3 is TGTGCCAGCATTGACCGGGACAAGGCCTACGAGCAGTACTTC. Protein product: CASIDRDKAYEQYF.

The J gene is TRBJ2-1, the V gene TRBV4-1; possibly TRBD1 or TRBD2 for D (6 bases each). Trimming removed 4 bases from V and 13 bases from J, with 17 bases in between. Germline V gives CDR1 MGHRA, CDR2 YSYEKL. CDR3 size: 13 residues. The CDR3 reads CASSLSRAGQQFF. The DNA of the CDR3 is TGCGCCAGCAGCCTGAGCCGGGCGGGACAACAGTTCTTC.

The gene calls are TRBV9 and TRBJ1-1, with 9 bases aligning to TRBD1. V lost 8 bases to trimming and J lost 6 bases; unmatched junction nucleotides: 8. This CDR3 has 13 residues. Per the germline V gene, CDR1 is SGDLS and CDR2 is YYNGEE. The CDR3 DNA reads TGTGCCAGTGGAATCCGGGACAGGGCTGAAGCTTTCTTT. It codes for CASGIRDRAEAFF.

The V and J genes are TRBV11-3 and TRBJ1-2; D perhaps matches TRBD1 (5 bases). Between the trimmed V and J ends, which lost 8 bases and 4 bases, there was a span of 11 bases. The V gene's germline CDR1 is SGHNT and CDR2 YENEEA. CDR3 length: 12 amino acids. CDR3: CASCGGGYGYTF. The CDR3 nucleotides are TGTGCCAGCTGCGGGGGGGGCTATGGCTACACCTTC.

This chain connects TRBV2 to TRBJ2-1, with unresolved D. The CDR3 loop spans 12 amino acids. Germline CDR1 is SNHLY and CDR2 is FYNNEI. With 1 base removed from V and 10 bases from J, the gap between germline ends came to 8 bases. CDR3 protein: CASSEGQNEQFF. The DNA of the CDR3 is TGTGCCAGCAGTGAAGGGCAGAACGAGCAGTTCTTC. Supplemented by reference TRBV2 and TRBJ2-1, the full variable domain reads EPEVTQTPSHQVTQMGQEVILRCVPISNHLYFYWYRQILGQKVEFLVSFYNNEISEKSEIFDDQFSVERPDGSNFTLKIRSTKLEDSAMYFCASSEGQNEQFFGPGTRLTVL.

The chain couples TRBV9 to TRBJ1-1, with D possibly matching TRBD1 (6 bases). Trimming removed 2 bases from V and 4 bases from J, with 12 bases in between. The CDR3 runs to 14 residues. Germline CDR1 reads SGDLS; CDR2 reads YYNGEE. The CDR3 reads CASSVDRSPTEAFF. The CDR3 DNA reads as TGTGCCAGCAGCGTCGACAGGAGCCCCACTGAAGCTTTCTTT.

This chain connects TRBV2 to TRBJ2-2; D gene uncertain. V lost 2 bases and J 1 base, leaving 14 bases between the germline ends. CDR3 length: 17 amino acids. Germline V gene lookup returns CDR1 SNHLY and CDR2 FYNNEI. The CDR3 nucleotides read TGTGCCAGCAGTGAATCCCTATCCGCAGGGAACACCGGGGAGCTGTTTTTT. Protein product: CASSESLSAGNTGELFF. Combining the CDR3 with reference TRBV2 and TRBJ2-2 gives the whole variable domain EPEVTQTPSHQVTQMGQEVILRCVPISNHLYFYWYRQILGQKVEFLVSFYNNEISEKSEIFDDQFSVERPDGSNFTLKIRSTKLEDSAMYFCASSESLSAGNTGELFFGEGSRLTVL.

The genes are TRBV6-6 and TRBJ2-7; maybe TRBD2 (5 bases). Germline lookup yields CDR1 MNHNY and CDR2 SVGAGI (reference sequence). V shed 10 bases and J shed 5 bases, with 9 bases lying between them. The CDR3 length is 10 residues. CDR3 amino acids: CATRGHEQYF. The CDR3 region has the DNA TGTGCCACCCGAGGGCACGAGCAGTACTTC.

This sequence joins TRBV5-1 and TRBJ1-2, with D unclear. The CDR3 has 17 amino acids. In germline, CDR1 is SGHRS, CDR2 YFSETQ. V was trimmed by 1 base and J by 2 bases, leaving 18 bases between them. The CDR3 sequence is CASSLSVGRASNYGYTF. In nucleotides, the CDR3 is TGCGCCAGCAGCTTGTCTGTTGGGCGGGCATCGAACTATGGCTACACCTTC.

This rearrangement joins TRBV6-6 to TRBJ2-7; D gene unclear. This CDR3 is 12 amino acids long. V lost 8 bases, J lost 3 bases, and 11 bases lay in between. The germline CDR1 and CDR2 sequences are MNHNY and SVGAGI (reference sequence). The CDR3: CASGRQDYEQYF. The CDR3 nucleotides are TGTGCCAGCGGACGACAAGACTACGAGCAGTACTTC.

The chain links TRBV7-6 to TRBJ1-1; possibly TRBD1 for D (5 bases). The CDR3 is 14 residues long. Trimming took 7 bases from V and 5 from J, leaving 17 bases between them. The germline CDR1 and CDR2 sequences are SGHVS and FNYEAQ. The CDR3 nucleotides are TGTGCCAGCACCCATTGGGAGGAGGGGACTGAAGCTTTCTTT. This encodes CASTHWEEGTEAFF.

CDR3 nucleotides: TGTGCCAGCTCACCTCCGCTGGACTTCAATGAGCAGTTCTTC. Translated, it gives CASSPPLDFNEQFF. This chain connects TRBV18 to TRBJ2-1; tentatively, D is TRBD2 (5 bases). Trimming took off 3 bases at V and 6 bases at J, with 12 bases between the two ends. CDR1 and CDR2 (germline): KGHSH, LQKENI. The CDR3 runs 14 residues.

The chain employs TRBV29-1 and TRBJ2-4; TRBD2 agrees at 7 bases. From germline, CDR1 is SQVTM and CDR2 ANQGSEA. There are 13 residues in the CDR3. The CDR3 DNA is TGCAGTGCGGTGGCGGGAGTGCAAAACATTCAGTACTTC. Translated, it gives CSAVAGVQNIQYF.

V is TRBV29-1 and J is TRBJ1-1; D is ambiguous. This CDR3 is 13 amino acids long. In germline, CDR1 is SQVTM, CDR2 ANQGSEA. Between the trimmed V and J ends, which lost 0 bases and 1 base, there was a span of 6 bases. The CDR3 DNA sequence: TGCAGCGTTGAAGATCGTAAGAACACTGAAGCTTTCTTT. Protein: CSVEDRKNTEAFF.

The CDR3 nucleotides read TGTGCCAGCGGGGACGGAGGTGGTAGCACAGATACGCAGTATTTT. This sequence encodes CASGDGGGSTDTQYF. V is TRBV5-6 and J is TRBJ2-3; D tentatively fits TRBD1 or TRBD2 (5 bases each). From germline, CDR1 is SGHDT and CDR2 YYEEEE. The CDR3 is made up of 15 amino acids. V was clipped by 7 bases and J by 0 bases, with 15 bases between them.

The rearrangement joins TRBV4-1 to TRBJ2-7; 10 bases fit TRBD1. The V and J ends lost 4 bases and 0 bases, in that order; junction bases with no gene match: 3. Germline CDR1 reads MGHRA; CDR2 reads YSYEKL. This CDR3 region has 15 residues. The CDR3 protein is CASSPGTGVSYEQYF. In DNA, the CDR3 is TGCGCCAGCAGCCCCGGGACAGGGGTCTCCTACGAGCAGTACTTC.

This sequence joins TRBV28 and TRBJ1-1; perhaps TRBD1 as D (6 bases). Per germline, CDR1 MDHEN and CDR2 SYDVKM. V shed 3 bases and J shed 4 bases, with 18 bases lying between them. This CDR3 contains 16 residues. The CDR3 loop is CASSFFPPRRGTEAFF. The CDR3 coding sequence is TGTGCCAGCAGTTTTTTCCCCCCCCGCAGGGGCACTGAAGCTTTCTTT.

This clone was detected once. This sequence joins TRBV11-1 and TRBJ1-2; the match to TRBD1 covers 7 bases. Trimming removed 1 base from V and 8 bases from J; junction bases left unmatched: 4. Germline assignment: CDR1 SGHAT and CDR2 FQDESV (reference sequence). The CDR3 runs 13 residues. In nucleotides, the CDR3 is TGTGCCAGCAGCTTAGGACAGGGAAAAGGCTACACCTTC. Protein product: CASSLGQGKGYTF.

The CDR3 DNA sequence: TGTGCCAGCAGCCCGGGGAGTTACACCGGGGAGCTGTTTTTT. As protein: CASSPGSYTGELFF. The chain employs TRBV11-2 and TRBJ2-2, with D maybe TRBD2 (5 bases). The CDR3 loop spans 14 amino acids. V gave up 5 bases and J gave up 3 bases, with 10 bases separating them. Germline V lookup: CDR1 SGHAT, CDR2 FQNNGV.

DNA of the CDR3: TGTGCCAGCAGCCACAACTTCCAGGGAGAGGGCTCCTACGAGCAGTACTTC. As protein: CASSHNFQGEGSYEQYF. The rearrangement joins TRBV4-2 to TRBJ2-7; the D call may be TRBD1 or TRBD2 (5 bases each). There are 17 residues in the CDR3. V was shortened by 3 bases and J by 0 bases, with 18 bases between the two germline ends. CDR1 LGHNA and CDR2 YNFKEQ come from the germline V gene.

The CDR3 here is CARSLEPTGEQYF. In DNA, the CDR3 is TGTGCCAGAAGCTTGGAACCCACGGGCGAGCAGTACTTC. V and J are TRBV5-3 and TRBJ2-7; D ambiguous. TRBV5-3 is filed as an ORF, its function uncertain. V shed 0 bases and J shed 6 bases, with 10 bases lying between them. The CDR3 loop spans 13 amino acids.